Following are 3 T cell receptor beta chains from one sample sequenced in a study of blood T cell repertoires in COVID-19. TCRdb's table, derived via immunoSEQ multiplex PCR, lists solely in-frame clones and lacks some. Of about 130,000 clones detected, 80% to 90% appear once; the ten largest clones hold around 3%. Sequencing was carried out using peripheral blood. These receptors were obtained from a man between 60 and 75 years old with active or convalescent COVID-19.

To note about this clone: This sample also contains other DNA sequences that code for the same CDR3. The J gene is TRBJ1-1, the V gene TRBV27; a possible D gene is TRBD1 (6 bases). The V gene's germline CDR1 is MNHEY and CDR2 SMNVEV (reference sequence). The V end was cut by 2 bases, the J end by 8 bases, with 12 bases between. The CDR3 loop spans 13 amino acids. The CDR3 loop reads CASSLSRGTEAFF. The CDR3 coding sequence is TGTGCCAGCAGTTTAAGTCGAGGGACAGAAGCTTTCTTT.

The chain has TRBV7-9 and TRBJ1-3; TRBD1 aligns across 9 bases. Looked up from germline, CDR1 is SEHNR and CDR2 is FQNEAQ (reference sequence). This CDR3 region has 15 residues. The V gene end was trimmed by 3 bases and the J gene end by 5 bases; junction bases not matched to a gene: 5. Here the CDR3 DNA reads TGTGCCAGCAGCTTTTCGGACAGGGGTAGAAACACCATATATTTT. Protein product: CASSFSDRGRNTIYF.

V usage is TRBV9 and J usage is TRBJ2-2, with 8 bases lining up with TRBD2. The V gene end was trimmed by 1 base and the J gene end by 4 bases; junction bases not matched to a gene: 6. Germline CDR1 SGDLS, CDR2 YYNGEE. This CDR3 is built from 16 residues. CDR3 DNA: TGTGCCAGCAGCGTACGGGCTAGCGGGCGCACCGGGGAGCTGTTTTTT. Protein: CASSVRASGRTGELFF.